The 24 T cell receptor beta chains reported below all come from one sample, sequenced in a study of control samples from healthy donors and cancer patients. Some clones are missing from TCRdb's copy, which holds only in-frame ones; the method was immunoSEQ multiplex PCR. Of under 450,000 clones in the sample, more than 80% were seen once. The sequencing input was PBMCs. The receptors derive from a man in his forties with head and neck cancer.

This sequence joins TRBV19 and TRBJ1-1; no definite D call. Germline CDR1 and CDR2: LNHDA and SQIVND (reference sequence). The CDR3 consists of 13 residues. V lost 3 bases to trimming and J lost 1 base, with 6 bases between them. DNA for the CDR3: TGTGCCAGTAGTATGTCGAAGAACACTGAAGCTTTCTTT. Residues: CASSMSKNTEAFF.

The chain links TRBV6-2 or TRBV6-3 to TRBJ1-5, with D perhaps TRBD1 (5 bases). Trimming stripped 5 bases from V and 4 bases from J, with 15 bases between. The CDR3 is 15 amino acids. Germline V CDR1 and CDR2: MNHEY, SVGEGT. This chain's CDR3 is CASSPSRANNQPQHF. The CDR3 region has the DNA TGTGCCAGCAGTCCCAGCAGGGCTAATAATCAGCCCCAGCATTTT.

V gene TRBV4-2 combines with J gene TRBJ1-2, with D unresolved. CDR1 is LGHNA, CDR2 YNFKEQ, per germline. Trimming removed 0 bases from V and 1 base from J, with 9 bases in between. This CDR3 is built from 15 residues. In DNA, the CDR3 is TGTGCCAGCAGCCAAGATTCTGGGATTAACTATGGCTACACCTTC. Translated: CASSQDSGINYGYTF.

The chain links TRBV18 to TRBJ2-1; D not certain. V lost 4 bases and J 6 bases, leaving 16 bases between the germline ends. The CDR3 covers 15 residues. CDR1 KGHSH and CDR2 LQKENI come from the germline V gene. The CDR3: CASSRVTQTPNEQFF. CDR3 DNA: TGTGCCAGCTCACGGGTGACTCAGACCCCCAATGAGCAGTTCTTC.

J is TRBJ2-3 and V is TRBV19; 7 positions match TRBD1. Germline V lookup: CDR1 LNHDA, CDR2 SQIVND (reference sequence). The CDR3 has 14 amino acids. Trimming at V came to 6 bases and at J to 0 bases, leaving 3 bases not matched to a gene. The CDR3 is CASRRQGSTDTQYF. DNA of the CDR3: TGTGCCAGTAGGAGACAGGGTAGCACAGATACGCAGTATTTT.

This rearrangement joins TRBV28 to TRBJ1-2; D call uncertain. V lost 7 bases and J lost 6, with 15 bases in between. The CDR3 has 13 amino acids. Germline V gene data show CDR1 as MDHEN and CDR2 as SYDVKM. This chain's CDR3 is CASTFTGMNGYTF. The CDR3, as DNA: TGTGCCAGCACCTTTACGGGAATGAATGGCTACACCTTC.

CDR3 sequence (DNA): TGTGCCAGCAGTCTCGGACTAGCGGGGATTACCGGGGAGCTGTTTTTT. Its translation is CASSLGLAGITGELFF. The rearrangement joins TRBV27 to TRBJ2-2; 12 bases are shared with TRBD2. CDR1 and CDR2 (germline): MNHEY, SMNVEV (reference sequence). Trimming at V came to 5 bases and at J to 5 bases, leaving 6 bases not matched to a gene. This CDR3 spans 16 amino acids.

The chain combines TRBV20-1 with TRBJ2-5, with 7 bases fitting TRBD1. V lost 3 bases and J lost 4; bases outside the gene matches: 11. The CDR3 runs to 15 residues. The germline V gene encodes CDR1 DFQATT and CDR2 SNEGSKA (reference sequence). The CDR3: CSASDLQGSVETQYF. The CDR3 bases are TGCAGTGCTAGTGACCTACAGGGGAGTGTAGAGACCCAGTACTTC.

This clone was recorded a few times. This chain connects TRBV19 to TRBJ1-5, with D perhaps TRBD1 (6 bases). Germline V gene data show CDR1 as LNHDA and CDR2 as SQIVND (reference sequence). V lost 5 bases and J 3 bases, leaving 14 bases between the germline ends. This CDR3 comprises 15 residues. The CDR3 coding sequence is TGTGCCAGTAGTGGTGGGCGACAGGTCAATCAGCCCCAGCATTTT. Its translation: CASSGGRQVNQPQHF.

The chain is built from TRBV2 and TRBJ2-3; 7 bases map to TRBD1. The V gene's germline CDR1 is SNHLY and CDR2 FYNNEI. The CDR3 is 16 residues long. J lost 3 bases, V lost 4 bases, and 10 bases had no gene match. The CDR3 nucleotides read TGTGCCAGCAGTGTATTTTCAGGGGGATGGACAGATACGCAGTATTTT. Translation gives CASSVFSGGWTDTQYF.

The V gene is TRBV4-1, the J gene TRBJ2-5; TRBD2 agrees at 10 bases. The CDR3 is made up of 19 amino acids. Germline CDR1 MGHRA, CDR2 YSYEKL. The J segment lost 4 bases and the V segment lost 0 bases, leaving 14 bases of the junction unmatched. This chain's CDR3 is CASSQDFRLAGEMGETQYF. Written as DNA, the CDR3 is TGCGCCAGCAGCCAAGATTTTCGGCTAGCGGGAGAGATGGGAGAGACCCAGTACTTC.

V and J are TRBV28 and TRBJ1-2; D not resolved. Germline CDR1 MDHEN, CDR2 SYDVKM. The CDR3 totals 17 residues. Trimming left V 2 bases short and J 1 base short, with 17 bases between. In DNA, the CDR3 is TGTGCCAGCAGTTTAGAGGGTGGAAACCTTCGTAACTATGGCTACACCTTC. Translation gives CASSLEGGNLRNYGYTF.

The rearrangement joins TRBV4-3 to TRBJ2-3; TRBD1 or TRBD2 may be the D gene (5 bases each). V was trimmed by 4 bases and J by 2 bases, leaving 13 bases between them. The CDR3 loop spans 15 amino acids. Germline assignment: CDR1 LGHNA and CDR2 YSLEER. The CDR3 protein is CASSRGTGSTDTQYF. The CDR3 region has the DNA TGCGCCAGCAGCCGGGGGACGGGGTCCACAGATACGCAGTATTTT.

The V and J genes are TRBV28 and TRBJ2-3; 11 bases are shared with TRBD1. The CDR3 runs to 15 residues. Germline trimming cut 6 bases from V and 4 bases from J; bases unmatched to any gene: 6. CDR1 and CDR2 from the germline V gene are MDHEN and SYDVKM. CDR3: CASRTAGQGADTQYF. The CDR3 coding sequence is TGTGCCAGCAGGACTGCGGGACAGGGGGCAGATACGCAGTATTTT.

The chain employs TRBV30 and TRBJ1-2; no clear D gene. Germline V gene lookup returns CDR1 GTSNPN and CDR2 SVGIG (reference sequence). This CDR3 has 12 amino acids. The V gene lost 5 bases and the J gene lost 6 bases, with 13 bases spanning the gap. Here the CDR3 DNA reads TGTGCCTGGGCGGGCCAGCGGGATGGCTACACCTTC. This codes for CAWAGQRDGYTF.

The chain is built from TRBV15 and TRBJ2-7, with 8 bases identical to TRBD1. The germline gives CDR1 LNHNV, CDR2 YYDKDF (reference sequence). The CDR3 contains 16 residues. V was clipped by 3 bases and J by 1 base; unmatched bases: 8. CDR3 coding DNA: TGTGCCACCAGCAGGGTCGACAGGGGATTTTCCTACGAGCAGTACTTC. Translated: CATSRVDRGFSYEQYF.

The chain combines TRBV6-2 or TRBV6-3 with TRBJ2-1, with 15 bases identical to TRBD2. V trimming: 6 bases; J trimming: 4 bases; junction bases outside the gene matches: 13. The CDR3 is 19 residues long. The germline CDR1 and CDR2 sequences are MNHEY and SVGEGT. CDR3 DNA sequence: TGTGCCAGCAGACCTGGGACTAGCGGGGGGCCATTCTTGTACAATGAGCAGTTCTTC. Translating it yields CASRPGTSGGPFLYNEQFF.

J is TRBJ1-1 and V is TRBV6-5, with TRBD1 matching 8 bases. In germline, CDR1 is MNHEY, CDR2 SVGAGI. J lost 1 base, V lost 6 bases, and 4 bases had no gene match. CDR3 length: 14 residues. The CDR3 DNA is TGTGCCAGCAGCACAGGGGGTTGGAACACTGAAGCTTTCTTT. It codes for CASSTGGWNTEAFF.

The chain has TRBV10-3 and TRBJ1-5, with D unresolved. Trimming removed 4 bases from V and 2 bases from J, with 18 bases in between. Per germline, CDR1 ENHRY and CDR2 SYGVKD. The CDR3 has 17 amino acids. DNA for the CDR3: TGTGCCATCAGTGTAGCAGCTACGGGCCGTGGCAATCAGCCCCAGCATTTT. Protein product: CAISVAATGRGNQPQHF.

This chain links TRBV3-1 (or the pseudogene TRBV3-2) with TRBJ1-5; TRBD1 might be the D (5 bases). Germline CDR1 and CDR2: LGHDT and YNNKEL (reference sequence). V was cut by 0 bases and J by 3 bases, with 9 bases left in between. The CDR3 runs to 15 residues. CDR3 residues: CASSQDTGYNQPQHF. The CDR3 DNA follows: TGTGCCAGCAGCCAAGATACAGGTTACAATCAGCCCCAGCATTTT.

The CDR3 bases are TGCGCCAGCAGCTTGCCAGAAGCCTACGAGCAGTACTTC. This encodes CASSLPEAYEQYF. The chain joins TRBV5-1 to TRBJ2-7; D is unresolved. Germline-derived CDR1 and CDR2 are SGHRS and YFSETQ. The V and J ends lost 1 base and 2 bases respectively, with 7 bases between them. The CDR3 contains 13 residues.

The V and J genes are TRBV7-2 and TRBJ2-3, with 8 bases aligning to TRBD2. The CDR3 sequence is 16 residues long. Germline CDR1 and CDR2: SGHTA and FQGNSA. V shed 1 base, J shed 6 bases, and the junction held 9 bases outside the gene matches. CDR3 DNA sequence: TGTGCCAGCAGCTTAGGGACGGGAGGGCCCCCCGATACGCAGTATTTT. It is translated as CASSLGTGGPPDTQYF.

Concerning this clone itself: A much larger clone is a single base away; this may be a read error. Other DNA sequences in this specimen translate into the identical CDR3. V usage is TRBV7-9 and J usage is TRBJ2-3, with no clear D. CDR1 is SEHNR and CDR2 is FQNEAQ in the germline V gene (reference sequence). V was pared by 6 bases and J by 3 bases, with 4 bases between. CDR3 length equals 11 residues. CDR3 nucleotides: TGTGCCAGCAGTTTAACAGATACGCAGTATTTT. Protein sequence: CASSLTDTQYF. Full variable domain (missing parts from reference TRBV7-9 and TRBJ2-3): DTGVSQNPRHKITKRGQNVTFRCDPISEHNRLYWYRQTLGQGPEFLTYFQNEAQLEKSRLLSDRFSAERPKGSFSTLEIQRTEQGDSAMYLCASSLTDTQYFGPGTRLTVL.

The rearrangement uses TRBV5-1 and TRBJ1-1; TRBD1 might be the D (6 bases). CDR1 SGHRS and CDR2 YFSETQ come from the germline V gene. This CDR3 region has 16 residues. V was shortened by 4 bases and J by 0 bases, with 16 bases between the two germline ends. Written as DNA, the CDR3 is TGCGCCAGCAGCAGCGGCTGGGGGCGGGTGAACACTGAAGCTTTCTTT. This encodes CASSSGWGRVNTEAFF.